Listed below are T cell receptor beta chains from one sample, sequenced in a study of T-cell reconstitution after alpha-beta-depleted transplantation in children. TCRdb fed the PCR reads into MiXCR, producing one record per CDR3 protein. Of fewer than 550,000 distinct CDR3 sequences in the sample, about a tenth were seen once. The specimen comprised PBMCs from the stem cell graft donor, sampled from the stem cell graft. The receptors here all came from a human donor who donated a stem cell graft to a child with acute myeloid leukemia. The CDR3 runs from the conserved cysteine through the conserved F or W.

V gene	J gene	CDR3 protein
TRBV20-1	TRBJ2-3	CSAGRWDSTDTQYF
TRBV7-2	TRBJ2-5	CASSFQAHQETQYF
TRBV9	TRBJ1-6	CASSDETGTANSPLHF
TRBV15	TRBJ1-1	CATSRHFGTEAFF
TRBV12-3/TRBV12-4	TRBJ1-5	CASSFGTRTNQPQHF
TRBV14	TRBJ2-3	CASSQDVGTDTQYF
TRBV5-1	TRBJ2-3	CASSLDVTRGPDTQYF
TRBV30	TRBJ2-3	CAWTGLADTDTQYF
TRBV20-1	TRBJ2-3	CSARVGGNTDTQYF
TRBV12-3/TRBV12-4	TRBJ2-3	CASRRLAASTDTQYF
TRBV5-4	TRBJ2-3	CASSLWLDTQYF
TRBV7-2	TRBJ2-7	CASSGAGTTNEQYF
TRBV29-1	TRBJ1-4	CSVRAGEKLFF